This T cell receptor (beta chain) was recorded in a study of blood T cell repertoires in COVID-19. The CDR3 spans 15 residues. Germline values: CDR1 SGHAT, CDR2 FQNNGV. V shed 2 bases and J shed 0 bases, with 10 bases lying between them. This table comes from immunoSEQ multiplex PCR, and its TCRdb copy is limited to in-frame clones, with some not included. Of roughly 280,000 clones detected, 86% appear once; the ten largest clones hold roughly 8%. The sequencing input was peripheral blood. The chain joins TRBV11-2 to TRBJ1-1; D call uncertain. This sequence originates from a middle-aged man with active or convalescent COVID-19. CDR3 region: CASSLTVGMNTEAFF. The CDR3 bases are TGTGCCAGCAGCTTAACAGTAGGTATGAACACTGAAGCTTTCTTT.